The T cell receptor (beta chain) described here comes from a study of blood T cell repertoires in COVID-19. Study at large: The United States, Italy and Spain provided the acute and convalescent COVID-19 samples. The cDNA or gDNA used as material had been derived from T cells, B-cell-depleted T cells, or PBMCs.

Participants spanned ages about 18 to 90 years and resided in 20 to 30 US areas. The CDR3 loop spans 13 amino acids. Germline loops: CDR1 LNHDA, CDR2 SQIVND (reference sequence). V was pared by 2 bases and J by 1 base, with 6 bases between. Some clones are missing from TCRdb's copy, which holds only in-frame ones; the method was immunoSEQ multiplex PCR. This table holds 300,000 to 450,000 clones, 75% to 90% found once. This clonotype was obtained from a man aged 18 to 30 who had recovered from COVID-19. The rearrangement joins TRBV19 to TRBJ2-7; D is unclear. Sequenced material: PBMCs or T cells enriched from blood (not recorded which). CDR3 amino acids: CASSITPSYEQYF. The CDR3 DNA reads TGTGCCAGTAGTATAACACCTTCCTACGAGCAGTACTTC.